This T cell receptor (beta chain) emerged from a study of T cell changes during pregnancy in multiple sclerosis. In germline, CDR1 is LGHNA, CDR2 YNFKEQ. CDR3 length: 16 residues. Losses at the gene ends were 0 bases for V and 7 bases for J; bases not matched to a gene: 10. Only in-frame clones appear in the TCRdb table, and some are missing; sequencing was by immunoSEQ multiplex PCR. The sample shows around 70,000 clones, less than 95% of them seen only once. The clonotype was recovered from a female donor with multiple sclerosis, enrolled in a pregnancy study. Sequenced here: peripheral blood, sampled in the third trimester of pregnancy. This sequence joins TRBV4-2 and TRBJ2-7, with 9 bases identical to TRBD2. This chain's CDR3 is CASSQEVQRGAGEQYF. The CDR3, as DNA: TGTGCCAGCAGCCAAGAGGTCCAGCGGGGGGCTGGAGAGCAGTACTTC.